Sequencing of this TCR beta chain was carried out in a study of T cell repertoires in cytomegalovirus infection. Study information: It was recently identified HLA-C-restricted and well-studied HLA-B-restricted CMV epitopes that the study used. Both CMV infection and a matching HLA type were indicated by public TCR beta signatures.

This clonotype turned up a few times. Its antigen is undetermined. CDR3 length equals 17 residues. J gave up 10 bases and V 0 bases, and 8 bases lay outside the gene matches. The V gene's germline CDR1 is MNHEY and CDR2 SMNVEV (reference sequence). TCRdb analysed the reads with MiXCR anew, one entry per CDR3 protein. The profile covers approximately 120,000 distinct CDR3 sequences, with over 30% appearing a single time and roughly three fifths taken by the ten largest. Study-wide results and caveats: The study found HLA-C-restricted CMV-specific TCR beta clonotypes dominating the ex vivo response. The cumulative frequency of public TCR beta families distinguished individuals who carried CMV together with the relevant HLA.

The chain couples TRBV27 to TRBJ1-6, with 11 nucleotides matching TRBD1. This receptor was identified in a human donor in good health (CMV status not recorded). Some clones in this sample may be carry-over from other donors' samples. Sequences were derived from CD8+ T cells from cultured PBMCs, sampled from culture after CMV antigen stimulation. CDR3 in amino acids: CASSLSRTGGLDSPLHF. CDR3 nucleotide sequence: TGTGCCAGCAGTTTATCTAGGACAGGGGGCTTAGACTCACCCCTCCACTTT.